This T cell receptor beta chain was observed in a study of blood T cell repertoires in COVID-19. In its sample, this clone was seen a few times. In the source study's methods: Amplified reference gene primers provided the basis for estimating nucleated cell counts. The assay was immunoSEQ multiplex PCR, and TCRdb's table has in-frame clones only and misses some. V, J and clone size are those of that table, while D and trimming were read from the DNA. The sample consists of 150,000 to 200,000 clones, approximately 83% of them appearing once. V lost 0 bases to trimming and J lost 5 bases, with 21 bases between them. This CDR3 spans 18 amino acids. The germline V gene encodes CDR1 KGHDR and CDR2 SFDVKD.

Input material: PBMCs or T cells enriched from blood (not recorded which). The TCR comes from a man in his 70s who had been exposed to COVID-19. This rearrangement joins TRBV24-1 to TRBJ1-2; no firm D call. The CDR3 nucleotides read TGTGCCACCAGTGATTTGGCGCGGGGAAGCGAACGCAGATATGGCTACACCTTC. This translates into CATSDLARGSERRYGYTF.